Below, 8 T cell receptor beta chains from the same sample are listed, as sequenced in a study of T cell responses to AZD1222 COVID-19 vaccine (TCRdb year 2021). Library creation used the immunoSEQ multiplex PCR assay. Here the immuneACCESS table is served through TCRdb, limited to in-frame sequences with V and J called. Missing clones are a known gap in these copies; in checked studies unresolved V genes cover under half, and the rest lacks a known reason. This sample holds about 110,000 clones; 75% to 90% were observed only once. The ten top clones hold roughly 45% of the sample. The sample's time point label is to be understood as: about 28 days (+/-7) after the second vaccine dose. The input for sequencing was peripheral blood, taken 28 days after the second AZD1222 dose. These receptors were collected from an adult who received the AZD1222 COVID-19 vaccine.

This chain links TRBV13 with TRBJ2-2, with D perhaps TRBD2 (5 bases). Germline CDR1 PRHDT, CDR2 FYEKMQ (reference sequence). The CDR3 has 12 residues. V gave up 5 bases and J gave up 6 bases, with 7 bases separating them. CDR3 sequence reads: CASSTRAGELFF. The CDR3 nucleotides are TGTGCCAGCAGCACTAGGGCCGGGGAGCTGTTTTTT. The variable domain in full, with the rest retrieved from reference TRBV13 and TRBJ2-2, is AAGVIQSPRHLIKEKRETATLKCYPIPRHDTVYWYQQGPGQDPQFLISFYEKMQSDKGSIPDRFSAQQFSDYHSELNMSSLELGDSALYFCASSTRAGELFFGEGSRLTVL.

V gene TRBV3-1 (or the pseudogene TRBV3-2) combines with J gene TRBJ1-3, with a weak D call TRBD1 (6 bases). The V and J ends lost 3 bases and 4 bases respectively, with 16 bases between them. This CDR3 is built from 16 residues. CDR1 is LGHDT and CDR2 is YNNKEL in the germline V gene (reference sequence). DNA of the CDR3: TGTGCCAGCAGCCATCTCGCAGGGGTATACGGAAACACCATATATTTT. Translated, it gives CASSHLAGVYGNTIYF.

V is TRBV5-1 and J is TRBJ1-4; TRBD1 matches at 10 bases. The CDR3 is 14 amino acids. CDR1 SGHRS and CDR2 YFSETQ come from the germline V gene. J lost 6 bases, V lost 7 bases, and 6 bases had no gene match. The CDR3 loop reads CASGRDRGDEKLFF. The CDR3 region has the DNA TGCGCCAGCGGCCGGGACAGGGGAGATGAAAAACTGTTTTTT.

This sequence joins TRBV18 and TRBJ2-7, with D maybe TRBD1 (5 bases). Germline CDR1 reads KGHSH; CDR2 reads LQKENI. CDR3 size: 12 residues. Trimming took off 2 bases at V and 4 bases at J, with 6 bases between the two ends. This CDR3 reads CASSPDSYEQYF. DNA for the CDR3: TGTGCCAGCTCACCAGACAGTTACGAGCAGTACTTC.

The chain is built from TRBV24-1 and TRBJ2-2; the D is unclear. Germline CDR1 and CDR2: KGHDR and SFDVKD. V lost 0 bases and J lost 3, with 4 bases in between. The CDR3 runs 14 residues. CDR3 protein: CATSDLRDTGELFF. DNA of the CDR3: TGTGCCACCAGTGATTTGAGGGACACCGGGGAGCTGTTTTTT.

The chain recombines TRBV25-1 with TRBJ1-1, with 9 bases that match TRBD1. The V gene's germline CDR1 is MGHDK and CDR2 SYGVNS. The CDR3 loop spans 16 amino acids. V shed 5 bases, J shed 2 bases, and the junction held 9 bases outside the gene matches. CDR3 in amino acids: CASSPRTGEGNTEAFF. CDR3 in DNA: TGTGCCAGCAGTCCGCGGACAGGGGAAGGAAACACTGAAGCTTTCTTT.

The J gene is TRBJ1-2, the V gene TRBV10-3; TRBD1 is a possible D gene (5 bases). V was cut by 6 bases and J by 3 bases, with 14 bases left in between. This CDR3 contains 14 residues. From germline, CDR1 is ENHRY and CDR2 SYGVKD. DNA for the CDR3: TGTGCCATCAGGACGGGGACGGGGGACTATGGCTACACCTTC. Protein sequence: CAIRTGTGDYGYTF.

The J gene is TRBJ2-7, the V gene TRBV18; a possible D gene is TRBD2 (6 bases). Trimming took 3 bases from V and 5 from J, leaving 14 bases between them. There are 14 residues in the CDR3. Germline V lookup: CDR1 KGHSH, CDR2 LQKENI. The CDR3 reads CASSPFEGGDEQYF. In DNA form, the CDR3 reads TGTGCCAGCTCACCTTTCGAGGGCGGGGACGAGCAGTACTTC.